These 27 T cell receptor beta chains were sequenced from one sample in a study of T cell responses to AZD1222 COVID-19 vaccine. Assay used: immunoSEQ multiplex PCR; TCRdb lists only in-frame clones, some missing. This table holds 250,000 to 300,000 clones, around 92% found once. Specimen: peripheral blood, collected 28 days after the second AZD1222 dose. These receptors originate from an adult who received the AZD1222 COVID-19 vaccine.

V and J are TRBV25-1 and TRBJ2-5; 8 bases are shared with TRBD2. The length of the CDR3 is 16 residues. V lost 1 base, J lost 1 base, and 5 bases stayed unmatched. CDR1 is MGHDK and CDR2 is SYGVNS in the germline V gene. CDR3 region: CASSEFGSGIQETQYF. The CDR3 region has the DNA TGTGCCAGCAGTGAATTTGGTAGCGGGATCCAAGAGACCCAGTACTTC.

This clone has only one observation. The CDR3 DNA is TGTGCCAGCACCCCCCAGGCGAACACTGAAGCTTTCTTT. It translates to CASTPQANTEAFF. The chain employs TRBV16 and TRBJ1-1; the D is unclear. CDR3 length: 13 amino acids. V was clipped by 7 bases and J by 1 base, with 10 bases between them. Germline V lookup: CDR1 KGHSY, CDR2 FQNENV.

Only a few counts were recorded for this clone. V usage is TRBV5-1 and J usage is TRBJ1-5, with 7 bases aligning to TRBD1. Trimming took 6 bases from V and 2 from J; bases not matched to a gene: 8. The germline V gene encodes CDR1 SGHRS and CDR2 YFSETQ. The CDR3 runs 15 residues. The CDR3 DNA reads TGCGCCAGCAAGACAGGGACGGGGGGCAATCAGCCCCAGCATTTT. This encodes CASKTGTGGNQPQHF.

The chain combines TRBV4-2 with TRBJ2-1; TRBD2 agrees at 15 bases. The germline V gene has CDR1 LGHNA and CDR2 YNFKEQ. This CDR3 has 16 residues. V lost 0 bases, J lost 8 bases, and 2 bases stayed unmatched. The CDR3 nucleotides are TGTGCCAGCAGCCAAGATGGGACTAGCGGGGGGTATGAGCAGTTCTTC. Translating gives CASSQDGTSGGYEQFF.

J is TRBJ1-2 and V is TRBV5-1; 9 bases align to TRBD1. The CDR3 runs 15 residues. Trimming at V came to 3 bases and at J to 8 bases, leaving 11 bases not matched to a gene. Germline V gene lookup returns CDR1 SGHRS and CDR2 YFSETQ. The CDR3 DNA reads TGCGCCAGCAGCTCCGGGACAGGGTCGTTTCAGGGCTACACCTTC. As protein: CASSSGTGSFQGYTF.

The chain uses TRBV6-2 or TRBV6-3 and TRBJ2-7, with D possibly being TRBD2 (6 bases). This CDR3 has 14 residues. Germline values: CDR1 MNHEY, CDR2 SVGEGT. V was shortened by 4 bases and J by 5 bases, with 15 bases between the two germline ends. The CDR3 coding sequence is TGTGCCAGCAGTTCCCCGGGGGAATGGGACGAGCAGTACTTC. Its translation: CASSSPGEWDEQYF.

The chain links TRBV27 to TRBJ1-1; no firm D call. Trimming shortened V by 6 bases and J by 4 bases, and 9 bases separated the two germline ends. Germline lookup yields CDR1 MNHEY and CDR2 SMNVEV (reference sequence). The CDR3 length is 12 residues. The CDR3 bases are TGTGCCAGCAGCGGGCTGCGCACTGAAGCTTTCTTT. Protein product: CASSGLRTEAFF.

CDR3 sequence: CASSLGQGTNYGYTF. DNA of the CDR3: TGTGCCAGCAGCCTAGGCCAGGGGACAAACTATGGCTACACCTTC. The genes are TRBV27 and TRBJ1-2; D is perhaps TRBD1 (6 bases). The CDR3 totals 15 residues. Germline V gene data show CDR1 as MNHEY and CDR2 as SMNVEV (reference sequence). The V end was cut by 6 bases, the J end by 2 bases, with 16 bases between.

The CDR3 reads CASSLGGEKLFF. The CDR3 DNA follows: TGTGCCAGCAGCTTGGGAGGTGAAAAACTGTTTTTT. The chain employs TRBV7-9 and TRBJ1-4, with D hard to call. The germline gives CDR1 SEHNR, CDR2 FQNEAQ (reference sequence). Trimming removed 3 bases from V and 7 bases from J, with 6 bases in between. The CDR3 sequence is 12 residues long.

The V gene is TRBV15, the J gene TRBJ2-1; the D gene is possibly TRBD1 (5 bases). V lost 0 bases, J lost 4 bases, and 10 bases lay in between. Germline CDR1 reads LNHNV; CDR2 reads YYDKDF (reference sequence). CDR3 size: 15 residues. For the CDR3, the DNA is TGTGCCACCAGCAGAGACAGGGCCATTTACAATGAGCAGTTCTTC. It yields the protein CATSRDRAIYNEQFF.

The chain links TRBV19 to TRBJ2-2; 8 bases match TRBD1. The germline gives CDR1 LNHDA, CDR2 SQIVND (reference sequence). Unmatched junction bases numbered 4, after V lost 9 bases and J lost 1 base. The CDR3 runs 14 residues. CDR3 DNA sequence: TGTGCCAGCACTGACAGGGGGAACACCGGGGAGCTGTTTTTT. It specifies CASTDRGNTGELFF.

The chain employs TRBV18 and TRBJ2-7, with 8 bases fitting TRBD1. Looked up from germline, CDR1 is KGHSH and CDR2 is LQKENI. There are 15 residues in the CDR3. The junction had 14 bases not matched to a gene; V was cut back by 8 bases and J by 5 bases. In DNA, the CDR3 is TGTGCCAGCAGCCTCGGACAGGGCCCTCTAAACGAGCAGTACTTC. Amino acids: CASSLGQGPLNEQYF.

The chain uses TRBV5-6 and TRBJ2-3; D is tentatively TRBD1 or TRBD2 (5 bases each). V was cut by 4 bases and J by 5 bases, with 23 bases left in between. Germline loops: CDR1 SGHDT, CDR2 YYEEEE. This CDR3 region has 17 residues. This CDR3 is CASSQTPGTSVKDTQYF. DNA of the CDR3: TGTGCCAGCAGCCAAACGCCGGGGACCTCGGTGAAAGATACGCAGTATTTT.

The rearrangement uses TRBV3-1 (or the pseudogene TRBV3-2) and TRBJ2-2; TRBD1 matches at 10 bases. The CDR3 is 15 residues long. From germline, CDR1 is LGHDT and CDR2 YNNKEL (reference sequence). Trimming at V came to 4 bases and at J to 8 bases, leaving 7 bases not matched to a gene. The CDR3 coding sequence is TGTGCCAGCAGCCGCAGACAGGGGGCGTTGGGGGAGCTGTTTTTT. It specifies CASSRRQGALGELFF.

This sequence joins TRBV5-4 and TRBJ1-1; 12 nucleotides match TRBD1. V dropped 4 bases and J dropped 6; count of bases not matched to a gene: 10. This CDR3 is 16 amino acids long. The germline CDR1 and CDR2 sequences are SGHNT and YYREEE (reference sequence). CDR3 in amino acids: CASSARDRGLDAEAFF. CDR3 nucleotide sequence: TGTGCCAGCAGCGCCCGGGACAGGGGGCTTGACGCTGAAGCTTTCTTT.

The chain links TRBV10-3 to TRBJ2-1; D gene unclear. Trimming removed 6 bases at V and 1 base at J, with 7 bases between. Germline V lookup: CDR1 ENHRY, CDR2 SYGVKD. The CDR3 consists of 13 residues. CDR3 coding DNA: TGTGCCATCAGGGACGGTTCCTACAATGAGCAGTTCTTC. This gives the protein CAIRDGSYNEQFF.

This sequence joins TRBV14 and TRBJ2-2; TRBD1 is a possible D gene (5 bases). CDR1 SGHDN and CDR2 FVKESK come from the germline V gene. This CDR3 spans 14 amino acids. Trimming removed 4 bases at V and 7 bases at J, with 13 bases between. The CDR3 coding sequence is TGTGCCAGCAGCCCCAGGGATAGAGGCGGGGAGCTGTTTTTT. Translation: CASSPRDRGGELFF.

The chain joins TRBV6-5 to TRBJ2-7; D unresolved. The ends were cut back, 7 bases at V and 3 bases at J, with 16 bases in the middle. The CDR3 is 14 residues long. The germline V gene has CDR1 MNHEY and CDR2 SVGAGI. The CDR3 here is CASTHGRLGYEQYF. The CDR3 DNA follows: TGTGCCAGCACTCACGGACGGCTGGGCTACGAGCAGTACTTC.

The rearrangement links TRBV7-9 to TRBJ2-7, with TRBD1 matching over 8 bases. The CDR3 has 14 residues. The V gene end was trimmed by 2 bases and the J gene end by 2 bases; junction bases not matched to a gene: 2. In germline, CDR1 is SEHNR, CDR2 FQNEAQ (reference sequence). The CDR3 is CASSLTRGPYEQYF. The CDR3 DNA is TGTGCCAGCAGCTTAACCAGGGGGCCCTACGAGCAGTACTTC.

The V gene is TRBV28, the J gene TRBJ1-5, with D perhaps TRBD1 (6 bases). The CDR3 has 15 amino acids. Trimming shortened V by 3 bases and J by 7 bases, and 16 bases separated the two germline ends. Germline values: CDR1 MDHEN, CDR2 SYDVKM. CDR3 loop: CASSFGGKGGQPQHF. For the CDR3, the DNA is TGTGCCAGCAGTTTCGGTGGTAAGGGGGGACAGCCCCAGCATTTT.

This clone was seen only a few times. The J gene is TRBJ1-2, the V gene TRBV7-9, with D possibly being TRBD1 (6 bases). V dropped 5 bases and J dropped 8 bases, with 24 bases sitting between them. Germline CDR1 and CDR2: SEHNR and FQNEAQ (reference sequence). The CDR3 extends over 16 amino acids. CDR3 in DNA: TGTGCCAGCAGCCTACGACGGACAGCAGCCCGGGCGGGCTACACCTTC. Translation gives CASSLRRTAARAGYTF. Using reference TRBV7-9 and TRBJ1-2 for the parts outside the CDR3, the full variable domain is DTGVSQNPRHKITKRGQNVTFRCDPISEHNRLYWYRQTLGQGPEFLTYFQNEAQLEKSRLLSDRFSAERPKGSFSTLEIQRTEQGDSAMYLCASSLRRTAARAGYTFGSGTRLTVV.

The J gene is TRBJ2-7, the V gene TRBV19, with 8 bases lining up with TRBD1. The trim removed 5 bases at V and 4 bases at J, leaving 7 bases unmatched. The CDR3 has 14 amino acids. In germline, CDR1 is LNHDA, CDR2 SQIVND (reference sequence). DNA of the CDR3: TGTGCCAGTAGTGACGGGACAGGAAGATACGAGCAGTACTTC. Translation: CASSDGTGRYEQYF. The whole variable domain, remainder taken from reference TRBV19 and TRBJ2-7, is DGGITQSPKYLFRKEGQNVTLSCEQNLNHDAMYWYRQDPGQGLRLIYYSQIVNDFQKGDIAEGYSVSREKKESFPLTVTSAQKNPTAFYLCASSDGTGRYEQYFGPGTRLTVT.

The chain recombines TRBV7-2 with TRBJ1-1, with D hard to call. Germline CDR1 and CDR2: SGHTA and FQGNSA. Trimming shortened V by 8 bases and J by 5 bases, and 12 bases separated the two germline ends. The CDR3 contains 12 residues. CDR3 coding DNA: TGTGCCAGCGCCCTCGGGCATACTGAAGCTTTCTTT. Translated, it gives CASALGHTEAFF.

Points on this clone: This CDR3 is also generated by other DNA sequences in the sample. The chain joins TRBV7-2 to TRBJ1-5; D is unclear. The CDR3 covers 12 residues. Germline values: CDR1 SGHTA, CDR2 FQGNSA. V lost 4 bases and J 3 bases, leaving 4 bases between the germline ends. For the CDR3, the DNA is TGTGCCAGCAGCTCGTACAATCAGCCCCAGCATTTT. Its translation: CASSSYNQPQHF.

This clone was counted a single time. This chain links TRBV6-5 with TRBJ2-2, with D perhaps matching TRBD2 (5 bases). Per germline, CDR1 MNHEY and CDR2 SVGAGI. V was trimmed by 0 bases and J by 6 bases, leaving 14 bases between them. The CDR3 is 16 residues long. Here the CDR3 DNA reads TGTGCCAGCAGTTACTCCACTAGGATTGACGCCGGGGAGCTGTTTTTT. The encoded protein is CASSYSTRIDAGELFF.

This rearrangement joins TRBV6-6 to TRBJ1-5; D is undetermined. The V gene lost 7 bases and the J gene lost 6 bases, with 16 bases spanning the gap. The CDR3 has 14 amino acids. Germline CDR1 MNHNY, CDR2 SVGAGI (reference sequence). The CDR3 protein is CASNDFSRGQPQHF. DNA for the CDR3: TGTGCCAGCAATGACTTCTCCCGGGGTCAGCCCCAGCATTTT.

This clone turned up a few times. V gene TRBV28 combines with J gene TRBJ1-3, with unresolved D. The V end lost 8 bases, the J end lost 0 bases, and 11 bases lay between the germline ends. This CDR3 comprises 14 residues. Germline lookup yields CDR1 MDHEN and CDR2 SYDVKM. CDR3: CASGNQYSGNTIYF. The CDR3 DNA reads as TGTGCCAGCGGCAATCAGTACTCTGGAAACACCATATATTTT.